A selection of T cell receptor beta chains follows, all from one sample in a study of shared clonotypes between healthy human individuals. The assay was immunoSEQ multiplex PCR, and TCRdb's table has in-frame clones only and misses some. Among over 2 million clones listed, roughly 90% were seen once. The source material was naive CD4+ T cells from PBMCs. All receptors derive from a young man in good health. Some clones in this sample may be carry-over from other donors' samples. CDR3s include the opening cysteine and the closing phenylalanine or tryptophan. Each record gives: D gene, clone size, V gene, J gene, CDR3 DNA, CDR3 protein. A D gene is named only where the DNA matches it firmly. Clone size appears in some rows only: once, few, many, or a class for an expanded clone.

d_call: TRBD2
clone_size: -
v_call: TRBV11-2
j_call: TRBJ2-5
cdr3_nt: TGTGCCAGCAGCTCACCGGGACTAGCGGGAGGTGGGCAAGAGACCCAGTACTTC
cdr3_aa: CASSSPGLAGGGQETQYF

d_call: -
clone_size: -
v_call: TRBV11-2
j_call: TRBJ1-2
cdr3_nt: TGTGCCAGCAGCCTGCAGGGCCCCTATGGCTACACCTTC
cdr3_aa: CASSLQGPYGYTF

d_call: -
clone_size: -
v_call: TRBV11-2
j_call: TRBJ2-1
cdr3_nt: TGTGCCAGCAGCTTTTATAAGGAACAGTTCTTC
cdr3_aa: CASSFYKEQFF

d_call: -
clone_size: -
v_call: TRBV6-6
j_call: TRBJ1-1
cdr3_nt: TGTGCCAGCAGAACGGCGGGCATCACTGAAGCTTTCTTT
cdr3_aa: CASRTAGITEAFF

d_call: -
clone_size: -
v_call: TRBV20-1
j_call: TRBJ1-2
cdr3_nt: TGCAGTGCCGAGAGGGGTGGCTACACCTTC
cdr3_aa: CSAERGGYTF

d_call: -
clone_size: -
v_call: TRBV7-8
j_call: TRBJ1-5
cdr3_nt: TGTGCCAGCAGCTTCCTTCCAGTCAATCAGCCCCAGCATTTT
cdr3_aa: CASSFLPVNQPQHF

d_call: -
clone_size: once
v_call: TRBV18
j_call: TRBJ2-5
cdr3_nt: TGTGCCAGCTCCCCTGCCCGATCGGTCTACGAGACCCAGTACTTC
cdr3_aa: CASSPARSVYETQYF

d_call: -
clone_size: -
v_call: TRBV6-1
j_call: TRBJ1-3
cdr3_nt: TGTGCCAGCAGCACAGGGCCTTCTGGAAACACCATATATTTT
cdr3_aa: CASSTGPSGNTIYF

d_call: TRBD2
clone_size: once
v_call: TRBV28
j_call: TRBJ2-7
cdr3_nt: TGTGCCAGCAGTGGGGAGGGCTACGAGCAGTACTTC
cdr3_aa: CASSGEGYEQYF

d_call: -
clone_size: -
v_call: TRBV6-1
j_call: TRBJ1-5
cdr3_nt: TGTGCCAGCAGGGAACAAAACTTGAATCAGCCCCAGCATTTT
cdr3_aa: CASREQNLNQPQHF

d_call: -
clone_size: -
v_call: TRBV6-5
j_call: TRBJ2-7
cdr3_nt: TGTGCCAGCAAAATGAAGGGGGTCACCTACGAGCAGTACTTC
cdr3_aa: CASKMKGVTYEQYF

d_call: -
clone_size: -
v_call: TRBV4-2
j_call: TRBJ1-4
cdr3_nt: TGTGCCAGCAGCCCCCTGGGGCAGGGGAGACGTTCCGACGAAAAACTGTTTTTT
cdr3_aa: CASSPLGQGRRSDEKLFF

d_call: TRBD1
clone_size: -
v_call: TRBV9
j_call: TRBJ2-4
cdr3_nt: TGTGCCAGCAGCGCGTCCGGGACAGAAAACATTCAGTACTTC
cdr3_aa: CASSASGTENIQYF

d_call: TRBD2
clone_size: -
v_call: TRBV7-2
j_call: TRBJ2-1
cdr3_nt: TGTGCCAGCAGCTTACGTAGCGGGAGTGATCCTGAGCAGTTCTTC
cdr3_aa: CASSLRSGSDPEQFF

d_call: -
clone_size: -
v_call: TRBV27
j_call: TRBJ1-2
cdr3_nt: TGTGCCAGCAGTCCAGACCGCAGCGGGCGCTACACCTTC
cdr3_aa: CASSPDRSGRYTF

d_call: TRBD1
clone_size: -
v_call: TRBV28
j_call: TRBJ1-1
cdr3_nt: TGTGCCAGCAGTCCCCCAGGGGGATGGACTGAAGCTTTCTTT
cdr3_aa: CASSPPGGWTEAFF

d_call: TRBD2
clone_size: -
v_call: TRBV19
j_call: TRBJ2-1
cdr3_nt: TGTGCCAGTAGTAGCCCGGGACTAGCGGGAGGGCGCAATGAGCAGTTCTTC
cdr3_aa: CASSSPGLAGGRNEQFF

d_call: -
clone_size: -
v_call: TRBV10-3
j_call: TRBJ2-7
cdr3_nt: TGTGCCATCAGTGTTATGTCACAGGGCTACGAGCAGTACTTC
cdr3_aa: CAISVMSQGYEQYF

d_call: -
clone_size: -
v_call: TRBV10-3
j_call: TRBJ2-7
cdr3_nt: TGCGCCATCAGCCAAACCCATCGACAGGCCGAGCCACTAGGGAAGAGCTCCTACGAGCAGTACTTC
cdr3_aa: CAISQTHRQAEPLGKSSYEQYF

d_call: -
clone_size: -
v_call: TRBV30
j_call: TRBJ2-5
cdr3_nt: TGTGCCTGGGACCCCAAATCGGAGACCCAGTACTTC
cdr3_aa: CAWDPKSETQYF

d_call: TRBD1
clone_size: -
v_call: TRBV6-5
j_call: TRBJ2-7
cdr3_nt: TGTGCCAGCAGAGCGGACAGGGACCGCTACGAGCAGTACTTC
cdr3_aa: CASRADRDRYEQYF

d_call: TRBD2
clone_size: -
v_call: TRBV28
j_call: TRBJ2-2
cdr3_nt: TGTGCCAGCAGGGGGGGGAAGGGGCGCGTCGGGGAGCTGTTTTTT
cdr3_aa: CASRGGKGRVGELFF

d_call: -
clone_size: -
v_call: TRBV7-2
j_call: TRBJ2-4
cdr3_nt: TGTGCCAGCAGCGAAAGGGACGGTCAAAACATTCAGTACTTC
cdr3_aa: CASSERDGQNIQYF

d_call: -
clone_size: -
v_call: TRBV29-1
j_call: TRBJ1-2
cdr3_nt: TGCAGCGTGCTCCCGGCGGGGCAGGTCTATGGCTACACCTTC
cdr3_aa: CSVLPAGQVYGYTF

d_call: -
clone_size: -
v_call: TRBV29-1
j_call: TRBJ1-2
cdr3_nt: TGCAGCGCCTTGGCGTATGGCGGGGTTTATGGCTACACCTTC
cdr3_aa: CSALAYGGVYGYTF

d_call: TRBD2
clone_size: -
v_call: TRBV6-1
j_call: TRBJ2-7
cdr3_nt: TGTGCCAGCAGTGATGGGACTAGCGGTTCCTACGAGCAGTACTTC
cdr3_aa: CASSDGTSGSYEQYF

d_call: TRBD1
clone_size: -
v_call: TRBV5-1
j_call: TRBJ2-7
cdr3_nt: TGCGCCAGCAGCTGGGGACAGGGGTTTTACGAGCAGTACTTC
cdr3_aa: CASSWGQGFYEQYF

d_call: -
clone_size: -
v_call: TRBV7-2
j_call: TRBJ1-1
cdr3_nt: TGTGCCAGCAGCTTACAGCGGGAACGGACTGAAGCTTTCTTT
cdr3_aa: CASSLQRERTEAFF

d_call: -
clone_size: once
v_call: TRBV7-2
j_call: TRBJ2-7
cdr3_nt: TGTGCCAGCAGCTCACCGGCAGGGCAGGGCGAGCAGTACTTC
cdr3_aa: CASSSPAGQGEQYF

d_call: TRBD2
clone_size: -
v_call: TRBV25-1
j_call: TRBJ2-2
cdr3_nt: TGTGCCAGCAGTCAACCCGCAGGGAGGGACGCCGGGGAGCTGTTTTTT
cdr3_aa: CASSQPAGRDAGELFF

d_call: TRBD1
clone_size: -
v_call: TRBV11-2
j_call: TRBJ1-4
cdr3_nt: TGTGCCAGCAGCCCAGGTCTGGACAGGGGGTTTGAAAAACTGTTTTTT
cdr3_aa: CASSPGLDRGFEKLFF

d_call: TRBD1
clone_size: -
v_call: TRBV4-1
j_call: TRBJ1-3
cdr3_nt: TGCGCCAGCAGCAGAGGACAGGGCGTCGAAAACACCATATATTTT
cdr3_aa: CASSRGQGVENTIYF

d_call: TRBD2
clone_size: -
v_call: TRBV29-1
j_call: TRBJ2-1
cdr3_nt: TGCAGCGTCGTACGGAGCGGGACTAGACTGTTCTTC
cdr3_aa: CSVVRSGTRLFF

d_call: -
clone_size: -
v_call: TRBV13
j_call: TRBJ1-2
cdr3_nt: TGTGCCAGCAGCTTTCAGCGTAACAGGGCCTACACCTTC
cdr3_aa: CASSFQRNRAYTF

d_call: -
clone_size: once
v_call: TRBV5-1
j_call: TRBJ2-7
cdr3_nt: TGCGCCAGCAGCTTGGTAGGGGGTCAGACCTACGAGCAGTACTTC
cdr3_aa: CASSLVGGQTYEQYF

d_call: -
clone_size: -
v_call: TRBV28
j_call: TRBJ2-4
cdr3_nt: TGTGCCAGCACCCTGCAGGGGGCCAAAAACATTCAGTACTTC
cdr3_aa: CASTLQGAKNIQYF

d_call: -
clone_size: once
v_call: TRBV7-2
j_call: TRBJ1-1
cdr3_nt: TGTGCCAGCAGCTTAGCGGGGTTGAACACTGAAGCTTTCTTT
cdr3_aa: CASSLAGLNTEAFF

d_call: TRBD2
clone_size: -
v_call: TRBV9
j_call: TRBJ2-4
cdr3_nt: TGTGCCAGCAGCGTAGCCCCAGGACTAGGCGAACGGTACTTC
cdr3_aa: CASSVAPGLGERYF

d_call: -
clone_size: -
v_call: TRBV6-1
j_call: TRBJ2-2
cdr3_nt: TGTGCCAGCAGTGAGGTACAGACCGGGGAGCTGTTTTTT
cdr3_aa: CASSEVQTGELFF

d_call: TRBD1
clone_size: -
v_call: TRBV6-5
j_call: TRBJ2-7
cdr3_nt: TGTGCCAGCACCACCGGAGAGGGGGCGCAGTACTTC
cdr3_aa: CASTTGEGAQYF

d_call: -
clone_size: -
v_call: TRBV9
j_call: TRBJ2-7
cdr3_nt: TGTGCCAGCAGCCCCCAATCGCTGGGGTACGAGCAGTACTTC
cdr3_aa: CASSPQSLGYEQYF

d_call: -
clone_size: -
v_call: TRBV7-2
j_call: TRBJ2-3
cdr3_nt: TGTGCCAGCAGCAGGGACGGCACAGATACGCAGTATTTT
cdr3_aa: CASSRDGTDTQYF

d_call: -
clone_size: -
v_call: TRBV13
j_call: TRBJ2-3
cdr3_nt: TGTGCCAGCAGCTTCAGGACCGTAACTAGCACAGATACGCAGTATTTT
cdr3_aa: CASSFRTVTSTDTQYF

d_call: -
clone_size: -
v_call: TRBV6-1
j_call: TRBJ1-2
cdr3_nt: TGTGCCAGCAGTGAAGCTCCCAGGGTTGGTATGGGCTACACCTTC
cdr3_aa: CASSEAPRVGMGYTF

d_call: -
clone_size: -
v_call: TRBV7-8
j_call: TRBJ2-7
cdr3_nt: TGTGCCAGCAGCCCCCGGGAAACAATACCTACGAGGCAGTACTTC
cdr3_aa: CASSPRETIPTRQYF

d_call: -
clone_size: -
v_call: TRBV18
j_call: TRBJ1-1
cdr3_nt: TGTGCCAGCTCACCTCAACAGGGAGAGAACACTGAAGCTTTCTTT
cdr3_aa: CASSPQQGENTEAFF

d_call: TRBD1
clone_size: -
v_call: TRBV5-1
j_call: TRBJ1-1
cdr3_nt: TGCGCCAGCAGCTCCACGACAGGGGGGACTGAAGCTTTCTTT
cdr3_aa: CASSSTTGGTEAFF

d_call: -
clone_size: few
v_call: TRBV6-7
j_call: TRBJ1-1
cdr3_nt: TGTGCCAGCAGTTACCATCTATATACCGGGACGGAGAACACTGAAGCTTTCTTT
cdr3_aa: CASSYHLYTGTENTEAFF

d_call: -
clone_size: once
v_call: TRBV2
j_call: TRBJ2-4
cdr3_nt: TGTGCCAGCAGTGATCCCTCCCCAAGGGACATTCAGTACTTC
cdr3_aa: CASSDPSPRDIQYF

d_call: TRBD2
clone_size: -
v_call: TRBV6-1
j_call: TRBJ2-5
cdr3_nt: TGTGCCAGCAGTCCCTCGGTAGCGGGAGCTGAGACCCAGTACTTC
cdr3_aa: CASSPSVAGAETQYF

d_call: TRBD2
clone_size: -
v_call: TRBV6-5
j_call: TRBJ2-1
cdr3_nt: TGTGCCAGCAGATCCGGGACTAGCGTCTACAATGAGCAGTTCTTC
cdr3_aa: CASRSGTSVYNEQFF

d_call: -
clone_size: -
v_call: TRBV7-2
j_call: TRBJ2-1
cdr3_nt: TGTGCCAGCACCTTAGGACAGGGACTAACCTACAATGAGCAGTTCTTC
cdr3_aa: CASTLGQGLTYNEQFF

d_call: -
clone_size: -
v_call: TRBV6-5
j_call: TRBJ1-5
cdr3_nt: TGTGCCAGCAGCCCAACAGGGTTTTATCAGCCCCAGCATTTT
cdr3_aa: CASSPTGFYQPQHF

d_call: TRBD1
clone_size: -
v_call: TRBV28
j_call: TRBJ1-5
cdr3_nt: TGTGCCAGCCGACAGGGGGCGAATAGCAATCAGCCCCAGCATTTT
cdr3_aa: CASRQGANSNQPQHF